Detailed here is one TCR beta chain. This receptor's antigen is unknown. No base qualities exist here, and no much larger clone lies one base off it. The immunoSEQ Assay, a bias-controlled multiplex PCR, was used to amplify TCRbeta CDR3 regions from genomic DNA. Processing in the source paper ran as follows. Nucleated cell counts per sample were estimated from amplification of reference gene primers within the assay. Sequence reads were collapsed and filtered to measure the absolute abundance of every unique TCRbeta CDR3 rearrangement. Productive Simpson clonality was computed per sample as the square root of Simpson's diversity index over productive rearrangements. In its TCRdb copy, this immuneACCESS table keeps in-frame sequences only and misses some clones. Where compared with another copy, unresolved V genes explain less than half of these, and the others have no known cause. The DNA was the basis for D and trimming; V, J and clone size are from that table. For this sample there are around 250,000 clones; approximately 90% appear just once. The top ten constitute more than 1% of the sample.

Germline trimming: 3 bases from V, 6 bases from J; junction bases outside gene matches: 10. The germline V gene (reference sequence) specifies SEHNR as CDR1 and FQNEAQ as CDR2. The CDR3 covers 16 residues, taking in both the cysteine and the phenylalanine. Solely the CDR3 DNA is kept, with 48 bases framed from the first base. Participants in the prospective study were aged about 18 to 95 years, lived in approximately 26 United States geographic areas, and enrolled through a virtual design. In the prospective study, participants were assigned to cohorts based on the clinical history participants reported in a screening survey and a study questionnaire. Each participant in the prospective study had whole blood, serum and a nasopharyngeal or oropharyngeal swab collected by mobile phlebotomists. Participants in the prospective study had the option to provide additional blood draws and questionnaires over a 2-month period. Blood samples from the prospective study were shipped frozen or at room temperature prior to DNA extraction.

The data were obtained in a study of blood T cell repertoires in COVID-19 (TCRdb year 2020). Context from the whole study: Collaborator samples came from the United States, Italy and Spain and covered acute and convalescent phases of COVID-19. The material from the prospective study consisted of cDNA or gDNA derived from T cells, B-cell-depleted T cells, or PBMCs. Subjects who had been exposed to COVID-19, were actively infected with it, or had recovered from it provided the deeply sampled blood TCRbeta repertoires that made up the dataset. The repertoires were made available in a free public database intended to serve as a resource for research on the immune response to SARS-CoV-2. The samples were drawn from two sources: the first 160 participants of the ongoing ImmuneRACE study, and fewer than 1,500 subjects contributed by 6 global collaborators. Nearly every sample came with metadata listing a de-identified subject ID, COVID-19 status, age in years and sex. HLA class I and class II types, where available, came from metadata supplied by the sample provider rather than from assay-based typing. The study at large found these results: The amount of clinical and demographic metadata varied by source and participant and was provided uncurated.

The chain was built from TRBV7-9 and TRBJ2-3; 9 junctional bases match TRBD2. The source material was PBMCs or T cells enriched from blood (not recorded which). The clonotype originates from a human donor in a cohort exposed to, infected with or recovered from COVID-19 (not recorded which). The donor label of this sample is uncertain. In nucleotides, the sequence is TGTGCCAGCAGCTTCCGTGGCGGGGGGGCCGCTGATACGCAGTATTTT. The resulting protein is CASSFRGGGAADTQYF.